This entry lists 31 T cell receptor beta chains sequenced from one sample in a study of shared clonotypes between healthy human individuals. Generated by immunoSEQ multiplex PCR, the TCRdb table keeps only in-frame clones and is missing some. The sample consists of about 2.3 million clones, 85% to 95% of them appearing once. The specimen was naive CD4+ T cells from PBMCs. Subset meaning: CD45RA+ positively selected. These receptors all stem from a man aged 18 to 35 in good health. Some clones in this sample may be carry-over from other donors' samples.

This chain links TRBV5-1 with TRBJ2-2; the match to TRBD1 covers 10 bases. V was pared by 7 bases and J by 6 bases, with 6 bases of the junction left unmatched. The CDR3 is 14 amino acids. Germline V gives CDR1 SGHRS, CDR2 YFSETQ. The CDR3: CASCSGTGAGELFF. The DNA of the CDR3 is TGCGCCAGCTGCAGCGGGACAGGGGCCGGGGAGCTGTTTTTT.

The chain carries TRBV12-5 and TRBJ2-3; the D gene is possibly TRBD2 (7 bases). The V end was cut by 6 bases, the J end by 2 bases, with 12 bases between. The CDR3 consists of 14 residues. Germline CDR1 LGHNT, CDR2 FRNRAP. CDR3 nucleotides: TGTGCTAGTGGCCCTGGGGGGGCCACAGATACGCAGTATTTT. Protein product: CASGPGGATDTQYF. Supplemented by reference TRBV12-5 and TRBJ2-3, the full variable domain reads DARVTQTPRHKVTEMGQEVTMRCQPILGHNTVFWYRQTMMQGLELLAYFRNRAPLDDSGMPKDRFSAEMPDATLATLKIQPSEPRDSAVYFCASGPGGATDTQYFGPGTRLTVL.

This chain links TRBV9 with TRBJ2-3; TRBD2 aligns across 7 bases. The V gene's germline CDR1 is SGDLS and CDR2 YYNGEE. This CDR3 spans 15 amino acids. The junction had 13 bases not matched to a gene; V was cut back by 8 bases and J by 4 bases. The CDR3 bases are TGTGCCAGGTCGCCGCCGCGGGAGCTCCCAGATACGCAGTATTTT. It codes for CARSPPRELPDTQYF.

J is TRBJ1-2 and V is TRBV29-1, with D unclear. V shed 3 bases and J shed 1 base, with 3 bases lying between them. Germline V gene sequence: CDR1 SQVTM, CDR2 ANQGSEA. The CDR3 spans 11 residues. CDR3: CSVDYNYGYTF. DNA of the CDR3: TGCAGCGTTGACTATAACTATGGCTACACCTTC.

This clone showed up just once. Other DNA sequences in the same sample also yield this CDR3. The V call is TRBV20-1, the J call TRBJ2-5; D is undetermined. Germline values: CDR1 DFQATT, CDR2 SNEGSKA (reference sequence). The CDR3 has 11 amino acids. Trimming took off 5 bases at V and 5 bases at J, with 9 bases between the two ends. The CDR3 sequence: CSASDGETQYF. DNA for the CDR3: TGCAGTGCTTCGGACGGTGAGACCCAGTACTTC.

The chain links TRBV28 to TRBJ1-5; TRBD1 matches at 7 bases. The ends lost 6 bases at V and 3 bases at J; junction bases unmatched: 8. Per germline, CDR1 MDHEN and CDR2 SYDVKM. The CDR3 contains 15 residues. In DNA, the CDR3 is TGTGCCAGCAGCTGGGGACAGACCTACAATCAGCCCCAGCATTTT. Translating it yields CASSWGQTYNQPQHF.

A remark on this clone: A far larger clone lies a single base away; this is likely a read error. CDR3 nucleotides: TGTGCCAGCAACCCTAGCCCTAGGACTAGCGGGAGGAACACCGGGGAGCTGTTTTTT. Its translation is CASNPSPRTSGRNTGELFF. The chain employs TRBV7-9 and TRBJ2-2, with 13 bases that match TRBD2. The V gene end was trimmed by 7 bases and the J gene end by 1 base; junction bases not matched to a gene: 12. The CDR3 length is 19 residues. Germline V gene lookup returns CDR1 SEHNR and CDR2 FQNEAQ (reference sequence).

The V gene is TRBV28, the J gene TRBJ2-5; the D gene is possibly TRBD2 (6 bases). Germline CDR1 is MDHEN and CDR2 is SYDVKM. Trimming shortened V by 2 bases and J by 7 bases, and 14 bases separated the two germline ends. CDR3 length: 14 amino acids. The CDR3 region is CASSLGTLPGTQYF. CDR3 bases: TGTGCCAGCAGTTTAGGGACTCTGCCAGGGACCCAGTACTTC.

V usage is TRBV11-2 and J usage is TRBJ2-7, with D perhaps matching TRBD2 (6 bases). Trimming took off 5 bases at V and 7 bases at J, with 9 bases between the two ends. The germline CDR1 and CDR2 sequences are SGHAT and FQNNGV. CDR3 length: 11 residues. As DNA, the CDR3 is TGTGCCAGCAGCCCCCGGGGGGAGCAGTACTTC. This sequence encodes CASSPRGEQYF.

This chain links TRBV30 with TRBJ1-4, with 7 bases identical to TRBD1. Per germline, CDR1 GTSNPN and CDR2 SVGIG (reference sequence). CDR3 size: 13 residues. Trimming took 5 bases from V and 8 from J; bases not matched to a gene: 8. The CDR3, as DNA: TGTGCCTGGCTAGACAGGGAAGGGGAAAAACTGTTTTTT. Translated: CAWLDREGEKLFF.

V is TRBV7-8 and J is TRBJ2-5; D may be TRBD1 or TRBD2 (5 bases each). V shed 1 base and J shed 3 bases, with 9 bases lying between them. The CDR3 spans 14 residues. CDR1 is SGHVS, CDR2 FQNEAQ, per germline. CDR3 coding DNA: TGTGCCAGCAGCTTAGATGGGGGAAAAGAGACCCAGTACTTC. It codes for CASSLDGGKETQYF.

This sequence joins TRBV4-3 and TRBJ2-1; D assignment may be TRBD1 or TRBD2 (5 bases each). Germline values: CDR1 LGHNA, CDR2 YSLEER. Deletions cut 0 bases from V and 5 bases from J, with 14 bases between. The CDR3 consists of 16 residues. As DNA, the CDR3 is TGCGCCAGCAGCCAAGATCCATGGGTGGGGGACAATGAGCAGTTCTTC. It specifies CASSQDPWVGDNEQFF.

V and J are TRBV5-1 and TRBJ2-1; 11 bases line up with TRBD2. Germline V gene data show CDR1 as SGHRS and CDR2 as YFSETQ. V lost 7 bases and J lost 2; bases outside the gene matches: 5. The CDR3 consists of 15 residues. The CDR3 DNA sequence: TGCGCCAGCCAAACTAGCGGGAGTCCCTACAATGAGCAGTTCTTC. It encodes CASQTSGSPYNEQFF.

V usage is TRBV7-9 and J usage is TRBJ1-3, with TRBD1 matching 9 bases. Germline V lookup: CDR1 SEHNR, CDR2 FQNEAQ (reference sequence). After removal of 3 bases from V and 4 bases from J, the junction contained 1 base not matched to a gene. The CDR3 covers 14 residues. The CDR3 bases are TGTGCCAGCAGCTTCGGGACAGGGGGAAACACCATATATTTT. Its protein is CASSFGTGGNTIYF.

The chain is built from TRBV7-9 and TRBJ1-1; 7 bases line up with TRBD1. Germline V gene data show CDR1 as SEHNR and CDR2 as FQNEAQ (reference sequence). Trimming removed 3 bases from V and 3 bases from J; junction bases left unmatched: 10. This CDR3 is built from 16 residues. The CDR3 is CASSFRQGLLHTEAFF. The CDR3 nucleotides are TGTGCCAGCAGCTTCAGACAGGGATTGTTACACACTGAAGCTTTCTTT.

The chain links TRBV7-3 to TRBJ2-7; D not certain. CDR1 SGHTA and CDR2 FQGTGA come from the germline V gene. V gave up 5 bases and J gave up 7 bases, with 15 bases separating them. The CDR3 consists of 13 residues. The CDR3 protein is CASSNGQRREQYF. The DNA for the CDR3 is TGTGCCAGCAGCAACGGGCAAAGGAGAGAGCAGTACTTC. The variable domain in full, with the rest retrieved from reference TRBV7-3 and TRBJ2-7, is GAGVSQTPSNKVTEKGKYVELRCDPISGHTALYWYRQSLGQGPEFLIYFQGTGAADDSGLPNDRFFAVRPEGSVSTLKIQRTERGDSAVYLCASSNGQRREQYFGPGTRLTVT.

Here the CDR3 reads CASGERKGDGTNPRRQTGELFF. The CDR3 DNA follows: TGTGCCAGCGGCGAAAGGAAGGGAGATGGGACTAACCCCCGGCGTCAAACCGGGGAGCTGTTTTTT. This rearrangement joins TRBV2 to TRBJ2-2; TRBD2 matches at 7 bases. The V gene's germline CDR1 is SNHLY and CDR2 FYNNEI. The CDR3 contains 22 residues. V lost 8 bases, J lost 5 bases, and 32 bases stayed unmatched.

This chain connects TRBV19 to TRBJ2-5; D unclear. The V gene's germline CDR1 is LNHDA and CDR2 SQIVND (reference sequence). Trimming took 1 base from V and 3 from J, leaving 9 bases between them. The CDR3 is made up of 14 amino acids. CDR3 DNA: TGTGCCAGTAGTATAGGGGGTACTAAAGAGACCCAGTACTTC. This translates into CASSIGGTKETQYF. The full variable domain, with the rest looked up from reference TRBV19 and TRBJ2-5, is DGGITQSPKYLFRKEGQNVTLSCEQNLNHDAMYWYRQDPGQGLRLIYYSQIVNDFQKGDIAEGYSVSREKKESFPLTVTSAQKNPTAFYLCASSIGGTKETQYFGPGTRLLVL.

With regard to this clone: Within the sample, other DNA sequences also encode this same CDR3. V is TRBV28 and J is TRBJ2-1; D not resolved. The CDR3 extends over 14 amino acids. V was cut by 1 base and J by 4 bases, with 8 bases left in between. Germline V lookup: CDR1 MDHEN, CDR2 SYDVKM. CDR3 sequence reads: CASSLSGLYNEQFF. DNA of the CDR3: TGTGCCAGCAGTTTATCGGGCCTTTACAATGAGCAGTTCTTC.

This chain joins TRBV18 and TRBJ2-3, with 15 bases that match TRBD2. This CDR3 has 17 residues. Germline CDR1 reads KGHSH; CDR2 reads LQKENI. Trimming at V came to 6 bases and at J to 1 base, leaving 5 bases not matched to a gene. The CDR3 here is CASSLRTSGRGTDTQYF. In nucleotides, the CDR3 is TGTGCCAGCTCCCTCCGGACTAGCGGGAGGGGCACAGATACGCAGTATTTT.

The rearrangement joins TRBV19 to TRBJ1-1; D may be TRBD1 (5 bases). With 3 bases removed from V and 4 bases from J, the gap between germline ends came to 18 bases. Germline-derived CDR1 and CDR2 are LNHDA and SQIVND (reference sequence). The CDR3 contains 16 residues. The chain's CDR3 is CASSIQGEMRTTEAFF. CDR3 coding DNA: TGTGCCAGTAGTATCCAGGGAGAAATGAGGACCACTGAAGCTTTCTTT.

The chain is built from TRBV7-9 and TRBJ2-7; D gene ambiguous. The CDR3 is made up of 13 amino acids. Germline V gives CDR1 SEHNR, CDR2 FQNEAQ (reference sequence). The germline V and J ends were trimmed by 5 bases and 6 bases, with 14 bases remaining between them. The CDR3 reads CASSPTPSGEQYF. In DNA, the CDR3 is TGTGCCAGCAGCCCAACCCCCTCGGGCGAGCAGTACTTC.

CDR3 DNA sequence: TGTGCCAGCAGCTTAGACTTAGCGGGGACGCAGTATTTT. Residues: CASSLDLAGTQYF. This chain joins TRBV7-9 and TRBJ2-3; 8 bases map to TRBD2. V gave up 1 base and J gave up 9 bases; unmatched junction bases: 3. Germline CDR1 reads SEHNR; CDR2 reads FQNEAQ (reference sequence). This CDR3 is built from 13 residues.

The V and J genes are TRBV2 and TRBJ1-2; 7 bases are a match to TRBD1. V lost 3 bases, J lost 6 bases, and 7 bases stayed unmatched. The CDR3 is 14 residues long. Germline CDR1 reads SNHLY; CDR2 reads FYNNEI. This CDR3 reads CASSEVIGGDGYTF. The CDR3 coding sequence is TGTGCCAGCAGTGAGGTTATAGGGGGCGATGGCTACACCTTC. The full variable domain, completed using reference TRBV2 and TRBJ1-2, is EPEVTQTPSHQVTQMGQEVILRCVPISNHLYFYWYRQILGQKVEFLVSFYNNEISEKSEIFDDQFSVERPDGSNFTLKIRSTKLEDSAMYFCASSEVIGGDGYTFGSGTRLTVV.

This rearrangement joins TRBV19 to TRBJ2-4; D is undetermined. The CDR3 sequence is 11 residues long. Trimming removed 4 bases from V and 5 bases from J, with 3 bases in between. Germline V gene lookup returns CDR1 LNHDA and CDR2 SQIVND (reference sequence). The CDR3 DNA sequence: TGTGCCAGTAGTACCCAAAACATTCAGTACTTC. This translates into CASSTQNIQYF.

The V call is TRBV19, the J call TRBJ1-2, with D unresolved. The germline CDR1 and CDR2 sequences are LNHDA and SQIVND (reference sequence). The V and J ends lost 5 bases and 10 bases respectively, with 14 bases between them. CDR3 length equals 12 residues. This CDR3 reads CASSARTTFYTF. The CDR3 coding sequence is TGTGCCAGTAGTGCAAGGACCACATTCTACACCTTC.

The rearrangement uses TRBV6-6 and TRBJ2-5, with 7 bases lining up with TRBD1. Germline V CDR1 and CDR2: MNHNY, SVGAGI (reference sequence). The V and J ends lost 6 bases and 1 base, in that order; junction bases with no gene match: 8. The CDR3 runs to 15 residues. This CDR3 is CASSKNTGAQETQYF. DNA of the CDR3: TGTGCCAGCAGCAAGAACACAGGGGCCCAAGAGACCCAGTACTTC.

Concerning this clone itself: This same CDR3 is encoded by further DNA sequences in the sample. The CDR3 loop is CASSLGGSSYEQYF. CDR3 in DNA: TGTGCCAGCAGCTTAGGCGGCAGCTCCTACGAGCAGTACTTC. The chain uses TRBV11-3 and TRBJ2-7; D is ambiguous. Germline V CDR1 and CDR2: SGHNT, YENEEA. The CDR3 runs 14 residues. V was cut by 1 base and J by 0 bases, with 7 bases left in between. Looking up the rest from reference TRBV11-3 and TRBJ2-7 gives the full variable domain: EAGVVQSPRYKIIEKKQPVAFWCNPISGHNTLYWYLQNLGQGPELLIRYENEEAVDDSQLPKDRFSAERLKGVDSTLKIQPAELGDSAVYLCASSLGGSSYEQYFGPGTRLTVT.

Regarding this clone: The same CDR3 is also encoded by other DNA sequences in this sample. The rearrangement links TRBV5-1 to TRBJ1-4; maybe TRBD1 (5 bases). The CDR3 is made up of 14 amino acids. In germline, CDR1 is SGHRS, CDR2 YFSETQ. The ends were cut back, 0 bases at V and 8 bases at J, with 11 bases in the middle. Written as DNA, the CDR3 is TGCGCCAGCAGCTTGGGGCAGGGTAACGAAAAACTGTTTTTT. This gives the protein CASSLGQGNEKLFF.

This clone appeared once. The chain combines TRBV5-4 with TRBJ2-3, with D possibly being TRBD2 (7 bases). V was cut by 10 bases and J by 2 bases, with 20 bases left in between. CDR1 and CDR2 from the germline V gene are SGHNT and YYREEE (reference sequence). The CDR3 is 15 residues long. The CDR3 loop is CASSPRGGTTDTQYF. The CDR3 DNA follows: TGTGCCTCTAGCCCAAGGGGGGGAACCACAGATACGCAGTATTTT.

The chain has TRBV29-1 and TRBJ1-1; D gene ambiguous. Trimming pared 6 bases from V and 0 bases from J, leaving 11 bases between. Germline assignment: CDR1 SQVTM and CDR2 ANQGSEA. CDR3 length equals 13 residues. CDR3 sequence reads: CSVLRPVNTEAFF. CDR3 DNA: TGCAGCGTCCTTCGGCCGGTGAACACTGAAGCTTTCTTT.